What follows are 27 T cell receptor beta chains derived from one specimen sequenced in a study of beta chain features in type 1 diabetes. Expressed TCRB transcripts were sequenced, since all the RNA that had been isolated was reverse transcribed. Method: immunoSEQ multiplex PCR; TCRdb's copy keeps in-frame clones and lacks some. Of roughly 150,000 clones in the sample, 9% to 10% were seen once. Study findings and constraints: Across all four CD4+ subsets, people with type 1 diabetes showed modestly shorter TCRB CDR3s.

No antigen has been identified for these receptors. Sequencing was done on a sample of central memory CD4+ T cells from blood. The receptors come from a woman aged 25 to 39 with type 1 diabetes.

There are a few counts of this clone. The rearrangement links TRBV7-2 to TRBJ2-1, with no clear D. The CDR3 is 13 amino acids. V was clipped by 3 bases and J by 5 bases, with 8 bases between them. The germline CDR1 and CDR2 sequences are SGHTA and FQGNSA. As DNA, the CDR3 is TGTGCCAGCAGCTTGAGTCAAAACAATGAGCAGTTCTTC. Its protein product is CASSLSQNNEQFF.

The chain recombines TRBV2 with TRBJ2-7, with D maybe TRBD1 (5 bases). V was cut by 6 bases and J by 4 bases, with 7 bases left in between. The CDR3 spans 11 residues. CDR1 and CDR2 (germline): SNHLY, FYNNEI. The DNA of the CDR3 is TGTGCCAGCAGCAGGGAATACGAGCAGTACTTC. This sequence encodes CASSREYEQYF.

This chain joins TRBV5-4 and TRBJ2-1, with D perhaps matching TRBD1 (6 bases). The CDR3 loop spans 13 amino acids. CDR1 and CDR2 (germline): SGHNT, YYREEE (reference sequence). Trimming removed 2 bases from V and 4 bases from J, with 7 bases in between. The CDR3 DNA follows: TGTGCCAGCAGCTTCGGACAGTACAATGAGCAGTTCTTC. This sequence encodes CASSFGQYNEQFF.

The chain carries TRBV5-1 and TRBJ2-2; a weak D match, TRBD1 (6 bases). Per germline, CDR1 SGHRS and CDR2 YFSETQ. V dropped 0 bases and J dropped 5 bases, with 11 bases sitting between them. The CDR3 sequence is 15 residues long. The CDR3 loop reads CASSLGTVGTGELFF. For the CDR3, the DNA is TGCGCCAGCAGCTTGGGGACAGTCGGAACCGGGGAGCTGTTTTTT.

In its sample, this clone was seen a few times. Here the CDR3 reads CASGLAQETQYF. CDR3 bases: TGTGCCAGCGGGCTGGCCCAAGAGACCCAGTACTTC. The chain uses TRBV6-5 and TRBJ2-5; D is uncertain. Germline V gives CDR1 MNHEY, CDR2 SVGAGI. This CDR3 has 12 amino acids. The V end lost 8 bases, the J end lost 1 base, and 8 bases lay between the germline ends.

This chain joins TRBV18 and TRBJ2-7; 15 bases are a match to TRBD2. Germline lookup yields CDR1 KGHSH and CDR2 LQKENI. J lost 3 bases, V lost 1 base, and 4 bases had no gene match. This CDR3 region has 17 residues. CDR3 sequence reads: CASSPRTSGRGLYEQYF. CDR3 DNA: TGTGCCAGCTCACCACGGACTAGCGGGAGGGGTCTCTACGAGCAGTACTTC.

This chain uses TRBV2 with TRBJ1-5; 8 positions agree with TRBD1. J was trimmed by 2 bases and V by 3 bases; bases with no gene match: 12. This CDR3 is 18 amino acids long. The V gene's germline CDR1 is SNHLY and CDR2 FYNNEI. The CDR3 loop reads CASSDNAGQGGGNQPQHF. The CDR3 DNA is TGTGCCAGCAGTGACAACGCAGGACAGGGTGGAGGCAATCAGCCCCAGCATTTT.

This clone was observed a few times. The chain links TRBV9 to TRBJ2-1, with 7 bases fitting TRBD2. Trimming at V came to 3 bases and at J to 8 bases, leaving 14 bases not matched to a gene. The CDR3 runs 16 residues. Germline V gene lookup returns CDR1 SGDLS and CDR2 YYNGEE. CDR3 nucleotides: TGTGCCAGCAGCGCCCCCGGCGCGGGAGATGGCTATGAGCAGTTCTTC. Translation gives CASSAPGAGDGYEQFF.

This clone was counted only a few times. This CDR3 reads CASSPGTGEADTQYF. Written as DNA, the CDR3 is TGTGCCAGCAGTCCAGGGACAGGGGAGGCAGATACGCAGTATTTT. The gene calls are TRBV6-5 and TRBJ2-3; 10 bases map to TRBD1. The germline V gene has CDR1 MNHEY and CDR2 SVGAGI. The CDR3 extends over 15 amino acids. With V trimmed by 5 bases and J by 4 bases, 6 bases remained unmatched.

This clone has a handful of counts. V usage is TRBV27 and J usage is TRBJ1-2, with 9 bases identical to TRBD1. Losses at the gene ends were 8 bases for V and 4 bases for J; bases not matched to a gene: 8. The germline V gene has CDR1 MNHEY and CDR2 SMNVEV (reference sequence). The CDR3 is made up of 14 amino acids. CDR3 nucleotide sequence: TGTGCCAGCTCGAACAGGGGGCTAGGCTATGGCTACACCTTC. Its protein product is CASSNRGLGYGYTF.

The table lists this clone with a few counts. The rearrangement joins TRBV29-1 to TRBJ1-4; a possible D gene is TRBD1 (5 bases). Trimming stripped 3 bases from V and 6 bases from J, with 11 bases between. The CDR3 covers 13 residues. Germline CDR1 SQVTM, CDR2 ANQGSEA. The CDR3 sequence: CSVEEGADEKLFF. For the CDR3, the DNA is TGCAGCGTTGAGGAAGGGGCTGATGAAAAACTGTTTTTT.

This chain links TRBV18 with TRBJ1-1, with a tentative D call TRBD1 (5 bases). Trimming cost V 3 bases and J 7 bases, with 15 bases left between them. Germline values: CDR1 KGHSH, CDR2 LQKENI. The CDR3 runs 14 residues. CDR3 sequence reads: CASSPLQETDEAFF. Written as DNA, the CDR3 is TGTGCCAGCTCACCCTTACAGGAGACTGATGAAGCTTTCTTT.

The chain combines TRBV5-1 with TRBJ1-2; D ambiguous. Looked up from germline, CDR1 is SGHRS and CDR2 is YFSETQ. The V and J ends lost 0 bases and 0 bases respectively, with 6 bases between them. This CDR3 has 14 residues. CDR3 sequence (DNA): TGCGCCAGCAGCTTGGAAACACCTAACTATGGCTACACCTTC. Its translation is CASSLETPNYGYTF.

CDR3 sequence (DNA): TGTGCCAGCAGATTAGCGGGAGGGAACACCGGGGAGCTGTTTTTT. It translates to CASRLAGGNTGELFF. The chain carries TRBV2 and TRBJ2-2, with 10 bases matching TRBD2. J was trimmed by 1 base and V by 6 bases; bases with no gene match: 2. Germline loops: CDR1 SNHLY, CDR2 FYNNEI. The length of the CDR3 is 15 residues.

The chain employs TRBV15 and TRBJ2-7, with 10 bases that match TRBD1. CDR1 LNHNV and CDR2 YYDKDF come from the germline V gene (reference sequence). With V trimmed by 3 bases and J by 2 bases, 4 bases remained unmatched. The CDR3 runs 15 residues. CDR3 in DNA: TGTGCCACCAGCAGGGGACAGGGGTTTGCCTACGAGCAGTACTTC. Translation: CATSRGQGFAYEQYF.

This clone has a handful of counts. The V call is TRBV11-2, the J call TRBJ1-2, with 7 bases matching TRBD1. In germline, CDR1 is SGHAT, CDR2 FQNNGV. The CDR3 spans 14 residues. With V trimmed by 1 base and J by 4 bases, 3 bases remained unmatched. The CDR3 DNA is TGTGCCAGCAGCTTAGCACAGGGGAGCTATGGCTACACCTTC. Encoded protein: CASSLAQGSYGYTF.

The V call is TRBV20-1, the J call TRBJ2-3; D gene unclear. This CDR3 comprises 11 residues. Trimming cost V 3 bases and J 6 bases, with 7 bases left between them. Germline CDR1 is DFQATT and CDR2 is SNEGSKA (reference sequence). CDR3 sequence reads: CSASSFDTQYF. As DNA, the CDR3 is TGCAGTGCTAGTTCTTTTGATACGCAGTATTTT.

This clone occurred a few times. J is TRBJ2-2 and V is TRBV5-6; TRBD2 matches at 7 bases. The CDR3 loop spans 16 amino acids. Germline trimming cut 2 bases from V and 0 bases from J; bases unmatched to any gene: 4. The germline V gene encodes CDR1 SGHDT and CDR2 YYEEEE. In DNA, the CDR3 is TGTGCCAGCAGCTTTAGAAGCGGGACGAACACCGGGGAGCTGTTTTTT. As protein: CASSFRSGTNTGELFF.

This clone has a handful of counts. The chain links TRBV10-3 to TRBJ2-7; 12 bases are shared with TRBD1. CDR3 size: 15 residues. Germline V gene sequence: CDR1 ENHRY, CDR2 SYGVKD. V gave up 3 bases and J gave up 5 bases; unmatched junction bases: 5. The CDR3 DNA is TGTGCCATCAGTGATTTCGGGACAGGGGGCGACGAGCAGTACTTC. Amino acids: CAISDFGTGGDEQYF.

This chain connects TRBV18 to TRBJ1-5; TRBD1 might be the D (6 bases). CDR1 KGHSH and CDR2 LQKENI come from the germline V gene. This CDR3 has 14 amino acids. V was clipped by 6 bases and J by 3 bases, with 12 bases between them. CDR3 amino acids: CASSRPGDNQPQHF. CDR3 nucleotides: TGTGCCAGCTCCCGACCAGGGGACAATCAGCCCCAGCATTTT.

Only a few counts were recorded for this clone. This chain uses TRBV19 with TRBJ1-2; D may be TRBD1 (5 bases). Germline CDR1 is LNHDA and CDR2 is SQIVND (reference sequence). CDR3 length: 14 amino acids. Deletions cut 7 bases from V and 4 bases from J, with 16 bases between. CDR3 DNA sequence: TGTGCCAGTATCGCTCAGGGCACTGCCTATGGCTACACCTTC. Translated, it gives CASIAQGTAYGYTF.

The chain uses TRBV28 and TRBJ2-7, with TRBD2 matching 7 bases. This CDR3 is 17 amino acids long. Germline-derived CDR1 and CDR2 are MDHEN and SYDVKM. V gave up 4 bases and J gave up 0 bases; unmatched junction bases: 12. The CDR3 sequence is CASSSLLAGTSSYEQYF. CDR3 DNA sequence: TGTGCCAGCAGTTCTCTCTTAGCGGGCACAAGCTCCTACGAGCAGTACTTC.

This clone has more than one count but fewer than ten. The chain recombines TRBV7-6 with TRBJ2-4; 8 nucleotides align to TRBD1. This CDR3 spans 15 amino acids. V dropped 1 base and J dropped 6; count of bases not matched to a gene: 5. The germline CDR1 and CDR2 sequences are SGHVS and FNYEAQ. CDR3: CASSLGAGGINIQYF. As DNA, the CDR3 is TGTGCCAGCAGCTTAGGCGCAGGGGGCATAAACATTCAGTACTTC. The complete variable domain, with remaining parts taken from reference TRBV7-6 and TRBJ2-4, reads GAGVSQSPRYKVTKRGQDVALRCDPISGHVSLYWYRQALGQGPEFLTYFNYEAQQDKSGLPNDRFSAERPEGSISTLTIQRTEQRDSAMYRCASSLGAGGINIQYFGAGTRLSVL.

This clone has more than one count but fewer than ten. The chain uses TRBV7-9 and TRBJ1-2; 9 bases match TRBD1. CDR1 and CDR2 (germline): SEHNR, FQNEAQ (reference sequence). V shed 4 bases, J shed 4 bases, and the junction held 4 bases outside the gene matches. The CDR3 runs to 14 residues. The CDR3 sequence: CASSSTGGSYGYTF. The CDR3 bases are TGTGCCAGCAGCTCGACAGGGGGGAGCTATGGCTACACCTTC.

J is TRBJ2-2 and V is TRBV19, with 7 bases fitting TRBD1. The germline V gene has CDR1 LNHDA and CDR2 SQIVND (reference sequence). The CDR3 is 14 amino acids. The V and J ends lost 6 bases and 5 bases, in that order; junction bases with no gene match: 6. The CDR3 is CASRTGTETGELFF. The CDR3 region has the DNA TGTGCCAGTAGGACCGGGACAGAGACCGGGGAGCTGTTTTTT.

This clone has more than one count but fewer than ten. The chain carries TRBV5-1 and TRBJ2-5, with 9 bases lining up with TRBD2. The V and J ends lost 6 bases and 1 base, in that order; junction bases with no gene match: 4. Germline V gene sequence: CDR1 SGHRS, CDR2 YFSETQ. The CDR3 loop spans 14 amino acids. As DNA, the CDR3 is TGCGCCAGCACTCTGACTAGCGGCCAAGAGACCCAGTACTTC. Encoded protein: CASTLTSGQETQYF.

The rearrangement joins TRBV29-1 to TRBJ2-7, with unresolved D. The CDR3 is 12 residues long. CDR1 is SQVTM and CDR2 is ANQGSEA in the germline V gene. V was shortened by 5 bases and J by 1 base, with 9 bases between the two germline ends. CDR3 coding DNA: TGCAGCGTTTTACTCCCATCCTACGAGCAGTACTTC. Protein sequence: CSVLLPSYEQYF.